The sample holds a few counts of the clone carrying this T cell receptor (beta chain). What it binds is unknown. At one boundary the junction diverges from the germline segment, which might be a read error. The CDR3 is made up of 10 amino acids. Germline assignment: CDR1 SGHVT and CDR2 SQSDAQ. This specimen comes from a study of cytomegalovirus exposure and HLA in healthy donors. Study-wide results and caveats: Using the classifier, cytomegalovirus status was reportedly diagnosed with high specificity and sensitivity. TCR beta chains numbering approximately 150 were designated cytomegalovirus-associated.

Libraries were prepared by immunoSEQ multiplex PCR; TCRdb keeps only in-frame clonotypes and omits some of them. The sample consists of about 110,000 clones, about nine tenths of them appearing once. The chain has TRBV7-4 and TRBJ2-7; D remains unclear. The TCR originated in a woman younger than 30 in good health and CMV-seronegative. The sequencing sample was made of PBMCs. The CDR3 here is CQRQGHEQYF. CDR3 bases: TGCCAGAGACAAGGCCACGAGCAGTACTTC.